These T cell receptor beta chains were read from a single sample in a study of blood T cell repertoires in COVID-19. Clones were read by immunoSEQ multiplex PCR, and TCRdb kept only the in-frame ones, dropping some. The data show 100,000 to 120,000 clones, less than 90% seen once. Sequencing was carried out using peripheral blood. These receptors all come from a man between 45 and 60 years old with acute or convalescent COVID-19. The CDR3 runs from the conserved cysteine through the conserved F or W. D genes are given only for firm matches. Only part of the rows carry a size: once, few, many, or a class if the clone is expanded.

d_call j_call clone_size v_call cdr3_nt cdr3_aa
TRBD1 TRBJ1-1 NA TRBV6-1 TGTGCCAGCAGTGAAGCAGCGGGACAGGGGAACACTGAAGCTTTCTTT CASSEAAGQGNTEAFF
NA TRBJ2-7 few TRBV2 TGTGCCAGCAGTGAACCTTTGGGAGGCCGGGCTTCCTACGAGCAGTACTTC CASSEPLGGRASYEQYF
NA TRBJ2-6 NA TRBV2 TGTGCCAGCAGTGAATACGGTGCTGCTGGGGCCAACGTCCTGACTTTC CASSEYGAAGANVLTF
NA TRBJ2-7 NA TRBV27 TGTGCCAGCAGTTCGGCCTACGAGCAGTACTTC CASSSAYEQYF
NA TRBJ1-1 NA TRBV12-1 TGTGCCAGCAGCCAGTCCCGGGACAGGGGGCGGTTTCTCTTAGGAGCTTTCTTT CASSQSRDRGRFLLGAFF
NA TRBJ1-2 NA TRBV24-1 TGTGCCACCAGTGATTCAATGGCAGGGAACTATGGCTACACCTTC CATSDSMAGNYGYTF
NA TRBJ1-2 once TRBV7-9 TGTGCCAGCAGCTTAGCGGCCGGGTATGGCTACACCTTC CASSLAAGYGYTF
TRBD2 TRBJ2-3 NA TRBV7-6 TGTGCCAGCACAGCGGGGGTCACAGATACGCAGTATTTT CASTAGVTDTQYF
NA TRBJ2-2 NA TRBV27 TGTGCCAGTAGCGCTACCGGGGAGCTGTTTTTT CASSATGELFF
NA TRBJ2-7 NA TRBV28 TGTGCCAGCAGTAGCCCTAGCTCCTACGAGCAGTACTTC CASSSPSSYEQYF
TRBD1 TRBJ1-1 NA TRBV6-1 TGTGCCAGCCCCGGACAGGGATCGAACACTGAAGCTTTCTTT CASPGQGSNTEAFF
NA TRBJ1-3 NA TRBV11-2 TGTGCCAGCTCGGAGCCCGGAAACACCATATATTTT CASSEPGNTIYF
NA TRBJ2-7 NA TRBV5-1 TGCGCCAGCAGCTCGACTGCGGGGGCTGTCTACGAGCAGTACTTC CASSSTAGAVYEQYF
TRBD1 TRBJ2-2 NA TRBV5-6 TGTGCCAGCAGCGAGACAGGGGGCAGGAGAACCGGGGAGCTGTTTTTT CASSETGGRRTGELFF
NA TRBJ1-1 NA TRBV24-1 TGTGCCACCAGGCGGGACCTGAACACTGAAGCTTTCTTT CATRRDLNTEAFF
TRBD1 TRBJ2-2 NA TRBV4-1 TGCGCCCGCAGCCGGAGGCAGGGGGCCAACGGGGAGCTGTTTTTT CARSRRQGANGELFF
TRBD1 TRBJ1-6 NA TRBV4-2 TGTGCCAGCAGCCAAGTCGGAGGACAGGGTGGTAGCGCACCCCTCCACTTT CASSQVGGQGGSAPLHF
NA TRBJ2-2 NA TRBV6-5 TGTGCCAGCACCCGGGTAGTTTACGGGGAGCTGTTTTTT CASTRVVYGELFF
NA TRBJ2-3 NA TRBV18 TGTGCCAGCTCACCCCCGGTTTTGCGGTCTAGCACAGATACGCAGTATTTT CASSPPVLRSSTDTQYF
TRBD1 TRBJ1-1 NA TRBV11-2 TGTGCCAGCAGCTTAGATGGAGGACAGGGGGCGGGGGCTTTCTTT CASSLDGGQGAGAFF
NA TRBJ1-1 medium-sized TRBV19 TGTGCCAGTAGTATGGGGCGGGGTTCGGCTTTCTTT CASSMGRGSAFF
NA TRBJ2-1 few TRBV28 TGTGCCAGCCCCGCTAGGGGGTCCCCCTCCTACAATGAGCAGTTCTTC CASPARGSPSYNEQFF
TRBD2 TRBJ2-3 NA TRBV3-1/TRBV3-2 TGTGCCAGCAGCCACCCGCATGGACTAGCGGGAGTGTTAGATACGCAGTATTTT CASSHPHGLAGVLDTQYF
NA TRBJ1-4 NA TRBV18 TGTGCCAGCTCACCACCGAACGGGGGTTTGGGTGAAAAACTGTTTTTT CASSPPNGGLGEKLFF
TRBD2 TRBJ2-3 NA TRBV27 TGTGCCAGCTCGACGATCCTTGCCCAGCGGGGGTCCACAGATACGCAGTATTTT CASSTILAQRGSTDTQYF
NA TRBJ2-2 NA TRBV11-2 TGTGCCAGCAGCTTAATTGGGGGGATTACGACCGGGGAGCTGTTTTTT CASSLIGGITTGELFF
NA TRBJ1-5 NA TRBV6-5 TGTGCCAGCAGTTACGACAACAATCAGCCCCAGCATTTT CASSYDNNQPQHF
TRBD1 TRBJ2-7 NA TRBV5-1 TGCGCCAGCAGCTTGGCTGACAGGGTTCTCTATTACGAGCAGTACTTC CASSLADRVLYYEQYF
TRBD2 TRBJ2-3 NA TRBV19 TGTGCCAGTAGTGACGGGGGGGCTTATACGCAGTATTTT CASSDGGAYTQYF
NA TRBJ1-5 once TRBV13 TGTGCCAGCAGCTTAGGACGAGAGGATCAGCCCCAGCATTTT CASSLGREDQPQHF
TRBD2 TRBJ2-1 NA TRBV5-4 TGTGCCAGCAGACCTTCACTAGCGAACAATGAGCAGTTCTTC CASRPSLANNEQFF
TRBD1 TRBJ2-7 NA TRBV18 TGTGCCAGCTCACCACCTGGGACAGGAACCTACGAGCAGTACTTC CASSPPGTGTYEQYF
TRBD1 TRBJ2-5 NA TRBV2 TGTGCCAGCACAACCGGGACAGGGGGCAGAGAGACCCAGTACTTC CASTTGTGGRETQYF
TRBD1 TRBJ2-5 NA TRBV7-9 TGTGCGAGCCGGGACAGGGGTTACGAGACCCAGTACTTC CASRDRGYETQYF
TRBD1 TRBJ1-6 NA TRBV9 TGTGCCAGCAGCGCTGGGGCGTGGGACAGGGGCCACTCACCCCTCCACTTT CASSAGAWDRGHSPLHF
NA TRBJ1-5 NA TRBV19 TGTGCCAGTTCGGGGTCTTATAGCAATCAGCCCCAGCATTTT CASSGSYSNQPQHF
NA TRBJ2-1 NA TRBV5-1 TGCGCCAGCAGCTTGCTGTCGGTGCGGGATAATGAGCAGTTCTTC CASSLLSVRDNEQFF
NA TRBJ1-3 NA TRBV10-2 TGCGCCAGCAGTCAAGCCCCCACCGGAAACACCATATATTTT CASSQAPTGNTIYF
NA TRBJ2-7 once TRBV4-1 TGCGCCAGCAGCCAAGAAGAGGGAAACTACGAGCAGTACTTC CASSQEEGNYEQYF
NA TRBJ2-2 NA TRBV7-9 TGTGCCAGCAGCTTAGGGGGGGACACCGGGGAGCTGTTTTTT CASSLGGDTGELFF
TRBD2 TRBJ2-7 NA TRBV4-1 TGCGCCAGCAGCCAAGGAGGAGAGCGGGACGTCGAGCAGTACTTC CASSQGGERDVEQYF